The 19 T cell receptor beta chains in this list originate from one sample, sequenced in a study of T cells in localized non-small cell lung cancer. Sequencing was performed with immunoSEQ multiplex PCR; in TCRdb, only in-frame clones are kept and a portion is missing. The sample holds 9,800 or so clones, around two fifths seen once. The sample consisted of lymph node tissue, taken before any cancer treatment. All receptors come from a woman aged 40-70 years with stage I lung adenocarcinoma.

The J gene is TRBJ1-3, the V gene TRBV29-1; TRBD1 agrees at 7 bases. V shed 5 bases and J 0 bases; nucleotides not matched to a gene: 1. The CDR3 runs 13 residues. Germline loops: CDR1 SQVTM, CDR2 ANQGSEA. The CDR3 region has the DNA TGCAGCGTTAGGACAGGCTCTGGAAACACCATATATTTT. Amino acids: CSVRTGSGNTIYF.

The rearrangement uses TRBV11-3 and TRBJ1-3; D remains unclear. This CDR3 has 16 residues. Germline CDR1 is SGHNT and CDR2 is YENEEA. Trimming took off 5 bases at V and 3 bases at J, with 17 bases between the two ends. The CDR3 sequence: CASSQSFGELGNTIYF. The DNA of the CDR3 is TGTGCCAGCAGCCAATCTTTCGGGGAGCTTGGAAACACCATATATTTT. Using reference TRBV11-3 and TRBJ1-3 for the parts outside the CDR3, the full variable domain is EAGVVQSPRYKIIEKKQPVAFWCNPISGHNTLYWYLQNLGQGPELLIRYENEEAVDDSQLPKDRFSAERLKGVDSTLKIQPAELGDSAVYLCASSQSFGELGNTIYFGEGSWLTVV.

This clone was seen more than once but under ten times. The DNA for the CDR3 is TGTGCCTGGAGTCTCTCCGGAGACCCGAACACTGAAGCTTTCTTT. The encoded protein is CAWSLSGDPNTEAFF. The chain uses TRBV30 and TRBJ1-1; no firm D call. Germline V CDR1 and CDR2: GTSNPN, SVGIG (reference sequence). Trimming cost V 2 bases and J 1 base, with 14 bases left between them. The CDR3 length is 15 residues. The entire variable domain, with the rest obtained from reference TRBV30 and TRBJ1-1, is as follows: SQTIHQWPATLVQPVGSPLSLECTVEGTSNPNLYWYRQAAGRGLQLLFYSVGIGQISSEVPQNLSASRPQDRQFILSSKKLLLSDSGFYLCAWSLSGDPNTEAFFGQGTRLTVV.

This clone was found a few times. The rearrangement uses TRBV10-2 and TRBJ1-1; 11 bases are shared with TRBD1. The CDR3 extends over 14 amino acids. Germline CDR1 is WSHSY and CDR2 is SAAADI. The V and J ends lost 2 bases and 4 bases, in that order; junction bases with no gene match: 0. CDR3 amino acids: CASSEGTGGTEAFF. The CDR3, as DNA: TGCGCCAGCAGTGAGGGGACAGGGGGCACTGAAGCTTTCTTT.

This sequence joins TRBV6-8 and TRBJ1-3; 9 bases agree with TRBD1. The CDR3 runs to 14 residues. The germline gives CDR1 MNHGY, CDR2 SAAAGT. The ends lost 6 bases at V and 8 bases at J; junction bases unmatched: 8. The CDR3 DNA reads TGTGCCAGCAGACGGGACAGGGTGATGGACACCATATATTTT. Translated, it gives CASRRDRVMDTIYF.

This chain joins TRBV23-1 and TRBJ1-2; weak D call: TRBD1 (5 bases). TRBV23-1 is recorded as an ORF, its role being uncertain. This CDR3 has 18 residues. The V gene lost 0 bases and the J gene lost 4 bases, with 21 bases spanning the gap. The CDR3 nucleotides read TGCGCCAGCAGTCAATCCACCAACAGTCAACCGGGGCCCTATGGCTACACCTTC. Translating it yields CASSQSTNSQPGPYGYTF.

The genes are TRBV19 and TRBJ1-1, with 10 bases identical to TRBD1. Trimming cost V 6 bases and J 6 bases; bases outside gene matches: 4. The germline V gene has CDR1 LNHDA and CDR2 SQIVND (reference sequence). This CDR3 region has 13 residues. This CDR3 reads CASRDRGAAEAFF. The CDR3 bases are TGTGCCAGTAGGGACAGGGGGGCTGCTGAAGCTTTCTTT.

This clone showed up just once. The rearrangement links TRBV23-1 to TRBJ1-4, with no clear D. TRBV23-1 is annotated as an ORF whose role is uncertain. The CDR3 has 16 residues. V was trimmed by 6 bases and J by 6 bases, leaving 20 bases between them. The CDR3 loop is CASSQEASGRDEKLFF. The DNA for the CDR3 is TGCGCCAGCAGCCAAGAAGCGTCGGGGAGAGATGAAAAACTGTTTTTT.

The rearrangement joins TRBV19 to TRBJ1-2; D is unclear. Germline values: CDR1 LNHDA, CDR2 SQIVND (reference sequence). This CDR3 comprises 13 residues. The V end lost 6 bases, the J end lost 8 bases, and 16 bases lay between the germline ends. The CDR3 spells CASRQERARGYTF. The DNA of the CDR3 is TGTGCCAGTAGGCAGGAGAGGGCGCGGGGCTACACCTTC.

The sample holds a few counts of this clone. This chain uses TRBV6-8 with TRBJ1-5; tentative D call: TRBD1 (6 bases). V gave up 6 bases and J gave up 2 bases, with 14 bases separating them. This CDR3 region has 15 residues. Germline CDR1 reads MNHGY; CDR2 reads SAAAGT. CDR3: CASRTTGLGNQPQHF. CDR3 DNA: TGTGCCAGCAGAACCACAGGGTTGGGCAATCAGCCCCAGCATTTT.

The rearrangement links TRBV19 to TRBJ1-2; no clear D gene. Per the germline V gene, CDR1 is LNHDA and CDR2 is SQIVND (reference sequence). The ends were cut back, 5 bases at V and 5 bases at J, with 18 bases in the middle. The CDR3 sequence is 15 residues long. The CDR3 loop reads CASSPPLRMGYGYTF. For the CDR3, the DNA is TGTGCCAGTAGTCCTCCCTTAAGGATGGGGTATGGCTACACCTTC.

CDR3 sequence reads: CASRRTGEETQYF. As DNA, the CDR3 is TGTGCCAGCAGACGGACAGGGGAAGAGACCCAGTACTTC. The chain carries TRBV6-8 and TRBJ2-5; 9 bases are a match to TRBD1. Losses at the gene ends were 6 bases for V and 3 bases for J; bases not matched to a gene: 2. There are 13 residues in the CDR3. Germline CDR1 is MNHGY and CDR2 is SAAAGT.

In this sample, this clone turned up a few times. An end of the junction does not agree with germline; a read error may underlie this. At least one base is unread or ambiguous, so its residue appears as X. The chain carries TRBV19 and TRBJ1-1; D possibly corresponds to TRBD1 (6 bases). The germline CDR1 and CDR2 sequences are LNHDA and SQIVND (reference sequence). The CDR3 covers 16 residues. CDR3 protein: CAXSASGAYLNTEAFF. Written as DNA, the CDR3 is TGTGCCARTAGTGCCTCAGGGGCGTACCTGAACACTGAAGCTTTCTTT.

V usage is TRBV29-1 and J usage is TRBJ2-3; 12 positions agree with TRBD2. V lost 6 bases and J lost 3; bases outside the gene matches: 1. This CDR3 is built from 13 residues. The germline V gene encodes CDR1 SQVTM and CDR2 ANQGSEA. This chain's CDR3 is CSVGTSGTDTQYF. The CDR3 DNA sequence: TGCAGCGTGGGGACTAGCGGGACAGATACGCAGTATTTT.

In this sample, this clone turned up a few times. This chain uses TRBV11-3 with TRBJ2-2; 8 bases line up with TRBD1. V shed 5 bases, J shed 5 bases, and the junction held 7 bases outside the gene matches. The CDR3 length is 15 residues. The germline V gene has CDR1 SGHNT and CDR2 YENEEA. The CDR3 DNA is TGTGCCAGCAGCCGAGGACAGGGTGGAACCGGGGAGCTGTTTTTT. Translating gives CASSRGQGGTGELFF. The full variable domain, completed using reference TRBV11-3 and TRBJ2-2, is EAGVVQSPRYKIIEKKQPVAFWCNPISGHNTLYWYLQNLGQGPELLIRYENEEAVDDSQLPKDRFSAERLKGVDSTLKIQPAELGDSAVYLCASSRGQGGTGELFFGEGSRLTVL.

The chain couples TRBV19 to TRBJ1-1; D possibly corresponds to TRBD1 (5 bases). V was clipped by 2 bases and J by 1 base, with 11 bases between them. This CDR3 contains 15 residues. Germline CDR1 LNHDA, CDR2 SQIVND (reference sequence). CDR3 nucleotides: TGTGCCAGTAGTATATCCCTCGACAGGAACACTGAAGCTTTCTTT. Amino acids: CASSISLDRNTEAFF.

This clone was detected only a few times. This chain uses TRBV11-3 with TRBJ1-5; 9 bases match TRBD1. CDR3 size: 17 residues. CDR1 and CDR2 (germline): SGHNT, YENEEA. Losses at the gene ends were 0 bases for V and 2 bases for J; bases not matched to a gene: 5. CDR3 nucleotides: TGTGCCAGCAGCTTAGATGACAGGGGGTATCGCAATCAGCCCCAGCATTTT. Its translation: CASSLDDRGYRNQPQHF.

The chain carries TRBV18 and TRBJ2-7; 9 nucleotides align to TRBD2. Germline V lookup: CDR1 KGHSH, CDR2 LQKENI. The J segment lost 3 bases and the V segment lost 0 bases, leaving 6 bases of the junction unmatched. The CDR3 spans 16 residues. CDR3 region: CASSPPGIAGDYEQYF. The CDR3 region has the DNA TGTGCCAGCTCACCACCGGGGATAGCGGGGGACTACGAGCAGTACTTC.

Within the sample, this clone is medium-sized. The chain recombines TRBV9 with TRBJ2-6; D unresolved. This CDR3 spans 13 amino acids. Trimming cost V 0 bases and J 6 bases, with 4 bases left between them. Germline V gene lookup returns CDR1 SGDLS and CDR2 YYNGEE. CDR3: CASSVGAANVLTF. CDR3 sequence (DNA): TGTGCCAGCAGCGTAGGGGCGGCCAACGTCCTGACTTTC.